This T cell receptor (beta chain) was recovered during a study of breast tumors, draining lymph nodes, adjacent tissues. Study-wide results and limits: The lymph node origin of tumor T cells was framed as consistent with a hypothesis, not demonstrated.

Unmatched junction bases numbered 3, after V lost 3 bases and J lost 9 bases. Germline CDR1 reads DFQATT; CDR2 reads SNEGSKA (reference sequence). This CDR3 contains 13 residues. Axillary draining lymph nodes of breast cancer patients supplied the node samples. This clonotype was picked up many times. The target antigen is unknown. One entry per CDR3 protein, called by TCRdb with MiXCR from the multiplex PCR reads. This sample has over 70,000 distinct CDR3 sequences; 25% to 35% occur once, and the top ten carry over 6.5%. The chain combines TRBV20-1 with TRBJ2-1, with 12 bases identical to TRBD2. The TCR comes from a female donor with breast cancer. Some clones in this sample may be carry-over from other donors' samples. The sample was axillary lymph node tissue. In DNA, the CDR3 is TGCAGTGCTAGGGGACTAGCGGGTTTTGAGCAGTTCTTC. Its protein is CSARGLAGFEQFF.